Here is one T cell receptor beta chain with its context. The sample belongs to a study of blood T cell repertoires in COVID-19. About the study: Material from acute and convalescent COVID-19 was sourced from the United States, Italy and Spain. PBMCs, B-cell-depleted T cells, or T cells provided the cDNA or gDNA that made up the material.

Study processing details: For nucleated cells, counts were estimated from reference gene primer amplification. Repertoires were generated with immunoSEQ multiplex PCR, while TCRdb's copy carries only in-frame clones and drops some. For V, J and clone size, that table is used; D and trimming come from the DNA. This sample yields about 59,000 clones, of which 90% to 95% are seen a single time; roughly 8.1% belongs to the top ten. The CDR3 spans 14 residues. Trimming shortened V by 4 bases and J by 0 bases, and 9 bases separated the two germline ends. Germline CDR1 is MNHEY and CDR2 is SVGAGI. This chain connects TRBV6-5 to TRBJ1-2, with D possibly being TRBD1 (5 bases). The specimen was peripheral blood. The sequence was obtained from a human donor in a cohort sampled during active COVID-19. The CDR3 DNA follows: TGTGCCAGCAGTTTTACAGGACCTAACTATGGCTACACCTTC. Amino acid sequence: CASSFTGPNYGYTF.